This T cell receptor (beta chain) is from a study of blood T cell repertoires in COVID-19. In the authors' workflow: From reference gene primer amplification, estimates of nucleated cell counts were derived. Repertoires were generated with immunoSEQ multiplex PCR, while TCRdb's copy carries only in-frame clones and drops some. That table supplies the V and J calls and clone size; D and trimming were determined from the DNA. The sample holds fewer than 500,000 clones, more than 80% seen once. Trimming left V 6 bases short and J 0 bases short, with 9 bases between. Germline-derived CDR1 and CDR2 are SEHNR and FQNEAQ (reference sequence). The CDR3 loop spans 14 amino acids.

The gene calls are TRBV7-9 and TRBJ1-5; tentative D call: TRBD1 (5 bases). This clonotype was sampled from a young woman with active or convalescent COVID-19. Sequencing used peripheral blood. This CDR3 is CASSPTVSNQPQHF. CDR3 nucleotide sequence: TGTGCCAGCAGTCCGACAGTTAGCAATCAGCCCCAGCATTTT. Filled out from reference TRBV7-9 and TRBJ1-5, the complete variable domain reads DTGVSQNPRHKITKRGQNVTFRCDPISEHNRLYWYRQTLGQGPEFLTYFQNEAQLEKSRLLSDRFSAERPKGSFSTLEIQRTEQGDSAMYLCASSPTVSNQPQHFGDGTRLSIL.